These T cell receptor beta chains were read from a single sample in a study of cytomegalovirus exposure and HLA in healthy donors. Sequencing was performed with immunoSEQ multiplex PCR; in TCRdb, only in-frame clones are kept and a portion is missing. The sample gives roughly 130,000 clones, approximately 82% of which show up once; under 3% is in the top ten. Sequenced input: PBMCs. These receptor sequences come from a young woman in good health and CMV-seropositive. The conserved cysteine and the conserved F or W are not part of the CDR3 here.

V gene | CDR3 protein
TRBV11-2 | ASSLSSAQPQH
TRBV6-5 | ASSPGQGHTEAF
TRBV5-1 | ASSPGDRDGNTIY
TRBV7-3 | ASSLMAGGEQF
TRBV10-2 | ASSESVLSGGELF
TRBV4-1 | ASSQRGGMLGEKLF
TRBV15 | ATSRGPTDRSTGNTIY
TRBV5-1 | ASSLAGGPDTQY
TRBV7-5 | ARSASGTGEYEQY
TRBV11-2 | ASSPRGLAFTNEQF
TRBV9 | ASSSSGGQNTEAF
TRBV7-6 | ASSLVDQRQDNEQF
TRBV6-5 | ASSRTPGEQY
TRBV10-3 | AISESREGNTIY
TRBV19 | ASSTGSRAGELF
TRBV7-9 | SSSLWIGLAPIYEQY